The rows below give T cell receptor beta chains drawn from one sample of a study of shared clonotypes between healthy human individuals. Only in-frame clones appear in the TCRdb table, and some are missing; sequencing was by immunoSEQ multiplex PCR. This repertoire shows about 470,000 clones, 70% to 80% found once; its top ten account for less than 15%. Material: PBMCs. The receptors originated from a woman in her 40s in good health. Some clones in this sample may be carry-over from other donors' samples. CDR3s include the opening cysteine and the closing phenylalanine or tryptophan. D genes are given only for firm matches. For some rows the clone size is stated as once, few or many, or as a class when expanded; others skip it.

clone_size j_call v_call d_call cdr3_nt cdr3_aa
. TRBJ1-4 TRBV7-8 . TGTGCCAGCAGCTCAACGAGGGGGACAACTAATGAAAAACTGTTTTTT CASSSTRGTTNEKLFF
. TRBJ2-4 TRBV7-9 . TGTGCCAGCAGCCCGGGGCAGGACAAAAACATTCAGTACTTC CASSPGQDKNIQYF
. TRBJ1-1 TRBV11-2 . TGTGCCAGCAGCTTAGTTGGGCAGGGAGCTTTCTTT CASSLVGQGAFF
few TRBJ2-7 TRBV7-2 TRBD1 TGTGCCAGCAGCTTAGCGCTATCAGGGGGTGGTAACTACGAGCAGTACTTC CASSLALSGGGNYEQYF
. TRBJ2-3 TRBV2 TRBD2 TGTGCCAGCAGTGAATATAGCGGGAGGGCCTCAGATACGCAGTATTTT CASSEYSGRASDTQYF
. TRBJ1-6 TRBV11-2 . TGTGCCAGCAGCGTGACGACAGGTGGGGACTCACCCCTCCACTTT CASSVTTGGDSPLHF
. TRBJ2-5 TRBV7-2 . TGTGCCAGCAGCCCTCGAGCGGGTCAAGAGACCCAGTACTTC CASSPRAGQETQYF
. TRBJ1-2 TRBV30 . TGTGCCTGGCTGGGGGGGATTTATGGCTACACCTTC CAWLGGIYGYTF
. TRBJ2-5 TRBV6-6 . TGTGCCAGCAGTTACAAGTACAGGGCAGGGGAGACCCAGTACTTC CASSYKYRAGETQYF
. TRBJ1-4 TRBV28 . TGTGCCAGCGTGGATGGCTCTAATGAAAAACTGTTTTTT CASVDGSNEKLFF
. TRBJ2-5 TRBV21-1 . TGTGCCAGCAGCAAATGTGTCAGGGGGCAAGAGACCCAGTACTTC CASSKCVRGQETQYF
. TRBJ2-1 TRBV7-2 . TGTGCCAGCAGCCATGGGACTCCCTCCTACAATGAGCAGTTCTTC CASSHGTPSYNEQFF
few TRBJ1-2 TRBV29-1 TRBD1 TGCAGCGTTGGCCGACAGGGGGCGAACTATGGCTACACATTC CSVGRQGANYGYTF
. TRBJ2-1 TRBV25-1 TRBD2 TGTGCCAGCCGAGCCCGGGACTATAGAGGCAATGAGCAGTTCTTC CASRARDYRGNEQFF
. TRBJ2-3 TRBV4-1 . TGCGCCAGCAGCCAAGAGCCCGAACCAGATACGCAGTATTTT CASSQEPEPDTQYF
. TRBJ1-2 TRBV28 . TGTGCCAGCAGAGAGGGGGGGTCCTCCAGAGTCCTCGGCTACACCTTC CASREGGSSRVLGYTF
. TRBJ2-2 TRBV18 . TGTGCCAGCTCACCACCAGGCGGCCGAACGACCGGGGAGCTGTTTTTT CASSPPGGRTTGELFF
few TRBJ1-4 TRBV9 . TGTGCCAGCAGCGTACAAGGTGAAAAACTGTTTTTT CASSVQGEKLFF
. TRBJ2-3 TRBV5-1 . TGCGCCAGCAGCTTCTTGGGTGCAACGGCAGATACGCAGTATTTT CASSFLGATADTQYF
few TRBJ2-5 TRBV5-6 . TGTGCCAGCAGCTTGGCACAGGGGGGGGAGGGGGAAGAGACCCAGTACTTC CASSLAQGGEGEETQYF
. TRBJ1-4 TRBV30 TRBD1 TGTGCCTGGAGTCCCGGCCAGGGGGAAAATGAAAAACTGTTTTTT CAWSPGQGENEKLFF
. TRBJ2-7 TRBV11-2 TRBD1 TGTGCCAGCAGCATCTACAGGGGGACCTCCTACGAGCAGTACTTC CASSIYRGTSYEQYF
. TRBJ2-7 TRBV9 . TGTGCCAGCAGCGCCTCAATGGACAAGTCCTACGAGCAGTACTTC CASSASMDKSYEQYF
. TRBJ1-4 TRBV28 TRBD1 TGTGCCAGCCGTTGGGACAGGGGAGCAACTAATGAAAAACTGTTTTTT CASRWDRGATNEKLFF
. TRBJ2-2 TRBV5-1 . TGCGCCAGCAGCTTGATGGGGAACACCGGGGAGCTGTTTTTT CASSLMGNTGELFF
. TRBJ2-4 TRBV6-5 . TGTGCCAGCAGACCTTTGTTCGGGAATGTGGACATTCAGTACTTC CASRPLFGNVDIQYF
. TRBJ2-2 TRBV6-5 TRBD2 TGTGCCAGCAGTTACGGGAGGGGTCGGGCCGGGGAGCTGTTTTTT CASSYGRGRAGELFF
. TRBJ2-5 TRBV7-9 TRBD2 TGTGCCAGCAGCTTAGGTGGGAGGGCCATCTGGGAGACCCAGTACTTC CASSLGGRAIWETQYF
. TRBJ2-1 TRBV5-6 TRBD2 TGTGCCAGCAGCTTGTCGAGGGGTAGCGGGAGAAGGTACAATGAGCAGTTCTTC CASSLSRGSGRRYNEQFF
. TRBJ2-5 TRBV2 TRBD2 TGTGCCAGCATCTTCGCCCCCGGGACTAGCCCACTCCAAGAGACCCAGTACTTC CASIFAPGTSPLQETQYF
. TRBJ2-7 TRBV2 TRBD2 TGTGCCAGCAGCCTAGCGGGAGCGCTTGCCTACGAGCAGTACTTC CASSLAGALAYEQYF
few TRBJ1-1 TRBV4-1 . TGCGCCAGCAGCCAAGAGGGAGGTGCCGAAGCTTTCTTT CASSQEGGAEAFF
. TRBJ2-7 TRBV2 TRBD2 TGTGCCAGCAGAATCAGCGGGAGTTTTGACGAGCAGTACTTC CASRISGSFDEQYF
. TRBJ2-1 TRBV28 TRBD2 TGTGCCTCCACCTTGGGCGGGAGTAGTGGCAATGAGCAGTTCTTC CASTLGGSSGNEQFF
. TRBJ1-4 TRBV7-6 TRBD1 TGTGCCAGCAGCCCACAGGGGCAACTGTTTTTT CASSPQGQLFF
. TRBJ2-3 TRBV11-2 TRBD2 TGTGCCAGCAGCTTAGGAGGACTAGCCGGCACAGATACGCAGTATTTT CASSLGGLAGTDTQYF
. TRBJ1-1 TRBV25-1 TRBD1 TGTGCCAGCAGAACCGGGACAGGGGGAGCTTTCTTT CASRTGTGGAFF
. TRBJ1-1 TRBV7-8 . TGTGCCAGCAGCCCCTACAGGGAGACCCGAACAACTGAAGCTTTCTTT CASSPYRETRTTEAFF
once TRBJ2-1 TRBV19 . TGTGCCAGTAGTATATTGGGGTTCGACAATGAGCAGTTCTTC CASSILGFDNEQFF
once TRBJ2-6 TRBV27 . TGTGCCAGCAGTCTCTCTACTGGGGCCAACGTCCTGACTTTC CASSLSTGANVLTF
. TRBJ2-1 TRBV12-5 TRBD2 TGTGCTAGTGGTTTGGTACGCGGGGGAAGCGAGGCTGAGCAGTTCTTC CASGLVRGGSEAEQFF
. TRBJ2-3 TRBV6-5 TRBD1 TGTGCCAGCAGTAGGGGGACAGGGAACACAGATACGCAGTATTTT CASSRGTGNTDTQYF